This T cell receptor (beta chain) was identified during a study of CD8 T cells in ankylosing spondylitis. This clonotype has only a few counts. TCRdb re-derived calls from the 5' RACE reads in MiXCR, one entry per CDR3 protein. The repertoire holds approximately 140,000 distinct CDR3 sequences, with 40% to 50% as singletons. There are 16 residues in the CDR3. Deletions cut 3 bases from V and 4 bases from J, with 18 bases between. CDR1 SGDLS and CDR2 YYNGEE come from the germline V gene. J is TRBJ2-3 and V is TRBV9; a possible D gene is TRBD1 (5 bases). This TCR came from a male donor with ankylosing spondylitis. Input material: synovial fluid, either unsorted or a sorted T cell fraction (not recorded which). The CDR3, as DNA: TGTGCCAGCAGCGAGAGTATGGGGCTGTTAGCAGATACGCAGTATTTT. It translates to CASSESMGLLADTQYF.